This T cell receptor beta chain came from a study of human T cells and chemical hapten exposure. Study observations and caveats: The count of PT1 expanded TCRs correlated positively with patch test score.

This clonotype was counted ten times or more. What it binds is not known. Time point: patch test 1, 2 weeks after DPC sensitization. Described treatment: therapeutic diphenylcyclopropenone sensitization with weekly scalp DPC. Whole blood that had not been fractionated was the source of extracted total RNA. The donor pool consisted of alopecia patients aged 18 to 70 years, considered suitable for DPC. V shed 10 bases and J 5 bases; nucleotides not matched to a gene: 11. Germline CDR1 reads MNHEY; CDR2 reads SVGAGI. The CDR3 consists of 14 residues. From the RACE reads, TCRdb called clonotypes with MiXCR, one entry per CDR3 protein. The sample lists roughly 34,000 distinct CDR3 sequences, around 6.8% occurring once.

The chain couples TRBV6-5 to TRBJ2-3; 8 bases align to TRBD2. The source material was whole blood, sampled in connection with sensitization to the hapten diphenylcyclopropenone (DPC). This TCR was recovered from a woman aged 30 to 39 with alopecia areata. Some clones in this sample may be carry-over from other donors' samples. The DNA of the CDR3 is TGTGCCACCCGTTTAGCGGGGTCTCGAGATACGCAGTATTTT. Its protein is CATRLAGSRDTQYF.